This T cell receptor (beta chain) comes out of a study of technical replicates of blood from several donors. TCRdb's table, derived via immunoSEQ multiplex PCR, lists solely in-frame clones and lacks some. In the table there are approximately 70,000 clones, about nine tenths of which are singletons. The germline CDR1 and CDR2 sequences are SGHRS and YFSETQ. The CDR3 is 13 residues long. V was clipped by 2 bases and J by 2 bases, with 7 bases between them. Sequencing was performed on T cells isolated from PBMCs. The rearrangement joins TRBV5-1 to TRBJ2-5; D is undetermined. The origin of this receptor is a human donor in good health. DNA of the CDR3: TGCGCCAGCAGCTTTGGCCAACAAGAGACCCAGTACTTC. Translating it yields CASSFGQQETQYF.